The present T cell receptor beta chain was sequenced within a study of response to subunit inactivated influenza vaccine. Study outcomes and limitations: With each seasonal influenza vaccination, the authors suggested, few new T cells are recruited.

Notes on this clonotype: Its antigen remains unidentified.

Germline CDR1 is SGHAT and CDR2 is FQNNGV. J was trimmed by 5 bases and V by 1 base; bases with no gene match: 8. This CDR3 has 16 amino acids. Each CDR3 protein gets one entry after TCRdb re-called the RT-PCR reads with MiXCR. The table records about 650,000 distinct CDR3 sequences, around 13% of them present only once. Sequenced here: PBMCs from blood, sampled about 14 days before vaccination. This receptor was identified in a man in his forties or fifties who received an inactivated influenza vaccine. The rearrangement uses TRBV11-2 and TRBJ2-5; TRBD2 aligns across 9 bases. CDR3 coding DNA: TGTGCCAGCAGCTTAGGTAGCGGGGGCCCCTGGGAGACCCAGTACTTC. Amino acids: CASSLGSGGPWETQYF. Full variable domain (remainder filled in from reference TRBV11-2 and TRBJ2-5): EAGVAQSPRYKIIEKRQSVAFWCNPISGHATLYWYQQILGQGPKLLIQFQNNGVVDDSQLPKDRFSAERLKGVDSTLKIQPAKLEDSAVYLCASSLGSGGPWETQYFGPGTRLLVL.